A selection of T cell receptor beta chains follows, all from one sample in a study of early T cells in non-severe SARS-CoV-2 infection. TCRdb reprocessed the 5' RACE reads with MiXCR, giving one entry per CDR3 protein. The table shows 50,000 or so distinct CDR3 sequences, with about 12% occurring only once. The sequencing input was whole blood. These receptors were collected from an adult who was a healthcare worker with PCR-confirmed SARS-CoV-2 infection or an uninfected control (not recorded which). CDR3s include the opening cysteine and the closing phenylalanine or tryptophan. A D gene is named only where the DNA matches it firmly. For some rows the clone size is stated as once, few or many, or as a class when expanded; others skip it.

j_gene	len	v_gene	d_gene	abundance	CDR3nt	CDR3aa
TRBJ1-2	13	TRBV20-1	TRBD1	few	TGCAGTGCTGGGGGACAGGCGGGCTATGGCTACACCTTC	CSAGGQAGYGYTF
TRBJ1-3	14	TRBV2	.	.	TGTGCCAGCAAGGCCGAGACGAGTGGAAACACCATATATTTT	CASKAETSGNTIYF
TRBJ2-7	13	TRBV7-7	.	many	TGTGCTAGCAGCTTAGAGGGGGGCTACGAGCAGTACTTC	CASSLEGGYEQYF
TRBJ1-1	14	TRBV12-3/TRBV12-4	.	many	TGTGCCAGCAGTTTAGCGCGGGGACGAGGCGGGTCTTTCTTT	CASSLARGRGGSFF
TRBJ1-1	15	TRBV7-9	.	many	TGTGCCAGCAGCACAACACAGGCCCTGAACACTGAAGCTTTCTTT	CASSTTQALNTEAFF
TRBJ2-3	17	TRBV7-2	TRBD2	many	TGTGCCAGCAGCTTTTTACTAGCGGGAGGGAGGTCAGATACGCAGTATTTT	CASSFLLAGGRSDTQYF
TRBJ1-3	13	TRBV27	.	many	TGTGCCTCGTGGGGGGTACGAAGAAACACCATATATTTT	CASWGVRRNTIYF
TRBJ2-2	16	TRBV4-3	TRBD1	.	TGCGCCAGCAGTCGATCGACAGGGACGAACACCGGGGAGCTGTTTTTT	CASSRSTGTNTGELFF
TRBJ1-2	14	TRBV7-6	.	many	TGTGCCAGCAGATCTGGCGACTCGGAGTATGGCTACACCTTC	CASRSGDSEYGYTF
TRBJ2-5	13	TRBV7-9	.	.	TGTGCCAGCAGTACAGGGACGTTGGAGACCCAGTACTTC	CASSTGTLETQYF
TRBJ1-6	15	TRBV5-4	.	many	TGTGCCAGCAGCTTGCCTGGGGCCTATAATTCACCCCTCCACTTT	CASSLPGAYNSPLHF
TRBJ2-7	15	TRBV20-1	.	.	TGCAGTGCTAGCCCCCTAGCTCTAAGCTCCTACGAGCAGTACTTC	CSASPLALSSYEQYF
TRBJ2-3	16	TRBV7-9	TRBD2	few	TGTGCCAGCAGCCCCCAGACTAGCGGGAGACCAGATACGCAGTATTTT	CASSPQTSGRPDTQYF
TRBJ1-2	16	TRBV19	.	many	TGTGCCAGTAGTATATGGACGTCAAACTTCGACTATGGCTACACCTTC	CASSIWTSNFDYGYTF
TRBJ1-6	18	TRBV6-5	.	.	TGTGCCAGCAGTTCGCAGGTGGCAGTCTTCTCCTATAATTCACCCCTCCACTTT	CASSSQVAVFSYNSPLHF
TRBJ2-4	13	TRBV20-1	.	many	TGCAGTGCTAGCCGTCTCGCCAAAAACATTCAGTACTTC	CSASRLAKNIQYF